This T cell receptor beta chain was captured by sequencing in a study of vaccination effects on CD4 cells after COVID-19. Peptide-pool stimulation followed by sequencing identified expanded antigen-specific CD4+ clonotypes in the ViraFEST assay. After roughly 10 days in culture, the CD4+ T cells were isolated. Of the BNT162b2 and mRNA-1273 vaccines, participants received two doses of one or the other. Cultivation was performed at two million PBMC per well with roughly 9.2 IU/ml IL-2 and about 9.6 ug/ml peptides added. Generated by immunoSEQ multiplex PCR, the TCRdb table keeps only in-frame clones and is missing some. Of roughly 46,000 clones detected, around 74% appear once; the ten largest clones hold about 15%. CDR3 length: 16 residues. Germline V gene sequence: CDR1 MNHEY, CDR2 SMNVEV (reference sequence). Trimming stripped 2 bases from V and 0 bases from J, with 10 bases between. This clone came up a few times. Its antigen is currently unknown.

The receptor was isolated from a human donor who received a COVID-19 vaccine. The J gene is TRBJ2-2, the V gene TRBV27; D possibly uses TRBD1 or TRBD2 (6 bases each). The source was CD4+ T cells from PBMCs cultured with HCoV-OC43 spike peptides, collected after COVID-19 vaccination. Sample subset: HCoV-OC43 spike overlapping peptide pool stimulation. CDR3 amino acids: CASSLEGGSNTGELFF. Written as DNA, the CDR3 is TGTGCCAGCAGTTTAGAGGGGGGTTCGAACACCGGGGAGCTGTTTTTT.